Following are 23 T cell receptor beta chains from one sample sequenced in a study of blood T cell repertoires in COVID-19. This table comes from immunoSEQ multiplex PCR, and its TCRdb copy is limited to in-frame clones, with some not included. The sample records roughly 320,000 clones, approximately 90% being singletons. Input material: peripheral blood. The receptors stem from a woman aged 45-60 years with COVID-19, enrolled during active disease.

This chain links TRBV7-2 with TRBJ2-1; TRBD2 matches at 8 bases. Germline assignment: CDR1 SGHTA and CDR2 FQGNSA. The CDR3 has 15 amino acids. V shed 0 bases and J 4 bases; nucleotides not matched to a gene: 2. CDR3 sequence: CASSLASGGYNEQFF. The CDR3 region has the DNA TGTGCCAGCAGCTTAGCCAGCGGGGGATACAATGAGCAGTTCTTC. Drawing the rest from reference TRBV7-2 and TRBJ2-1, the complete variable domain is GAGVSQSPSNKVTEKGKDVELRCDPISGHTALYWYRQSLGQGLEFLIYFQGNSAPDKSGLPSDRFSAERTGGSVSTLTIQRTQQEDSAVYLCASSLASGGYNEQFFGPGTRLTVL.

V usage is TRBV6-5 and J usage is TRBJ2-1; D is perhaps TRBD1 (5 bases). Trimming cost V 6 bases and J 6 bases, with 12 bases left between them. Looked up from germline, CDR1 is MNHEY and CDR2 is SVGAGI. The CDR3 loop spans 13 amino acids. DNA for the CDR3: TGTGCCAGCAGCCCCGGACACCCCAATGAGCAGTTCTTC. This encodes CASSPGHPNEQFF.

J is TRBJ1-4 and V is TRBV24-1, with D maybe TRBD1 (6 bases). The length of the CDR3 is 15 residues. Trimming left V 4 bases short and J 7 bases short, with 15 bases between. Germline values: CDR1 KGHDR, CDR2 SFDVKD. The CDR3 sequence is CATSETTGLGEKLFF. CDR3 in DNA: TGTGCCACCAGTGAAACGACAGGTCTAGGTGAAAAACTGTTTTTT.

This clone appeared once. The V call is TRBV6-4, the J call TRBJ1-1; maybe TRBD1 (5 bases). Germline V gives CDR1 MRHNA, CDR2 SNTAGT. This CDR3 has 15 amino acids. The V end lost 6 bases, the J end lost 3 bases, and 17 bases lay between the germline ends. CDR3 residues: CASRPGPLGHTEAFF. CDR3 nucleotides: TGTGCCAGCAGGCCCGGGCCCTTGGGGCACACTGAAGCTTTCTTT.

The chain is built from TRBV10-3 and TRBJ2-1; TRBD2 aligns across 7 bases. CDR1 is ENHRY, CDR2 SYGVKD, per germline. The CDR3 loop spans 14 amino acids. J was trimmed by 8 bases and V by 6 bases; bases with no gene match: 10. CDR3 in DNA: TGTGCCATCAGGCCCGCGGGAGTTCGGGATGAGCAGTTCTTC. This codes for CAIRPAGVRDEQFF.

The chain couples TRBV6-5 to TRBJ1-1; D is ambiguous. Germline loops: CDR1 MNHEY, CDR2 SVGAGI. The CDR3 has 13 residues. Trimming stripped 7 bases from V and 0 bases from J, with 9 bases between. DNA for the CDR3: TGTGCCAGCATATTTTTTGTGAACACTGAAGCTTTCTTT. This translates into CASIFFVNTEAFF.

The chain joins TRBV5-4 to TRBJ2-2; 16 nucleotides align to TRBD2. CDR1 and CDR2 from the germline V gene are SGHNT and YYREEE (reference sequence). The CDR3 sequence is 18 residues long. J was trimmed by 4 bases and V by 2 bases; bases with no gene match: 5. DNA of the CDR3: TGTGCCAGCAGCTTCCCGGGACTAGCGGGAGGGATCACCGGGGAGCTGTTTTTT. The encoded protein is CASSFPGLAGGITGELFF.

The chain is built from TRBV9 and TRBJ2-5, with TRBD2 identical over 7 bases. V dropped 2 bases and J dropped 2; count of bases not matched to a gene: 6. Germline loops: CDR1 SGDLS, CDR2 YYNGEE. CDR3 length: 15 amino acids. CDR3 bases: TGTGCCAGCAGCGTCTCTGGGGGGGTACAAGAGACCCAGTACTTC. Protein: CASSVSGGVQETQYF.

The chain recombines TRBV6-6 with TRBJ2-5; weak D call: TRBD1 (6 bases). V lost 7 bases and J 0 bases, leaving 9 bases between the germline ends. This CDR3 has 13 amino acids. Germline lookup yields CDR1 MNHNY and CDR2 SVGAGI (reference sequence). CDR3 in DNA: TGTGCCAGCAAGGACAGCAACCAAGAGACCCAGTACTTC. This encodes CASKDSNQETQYF.

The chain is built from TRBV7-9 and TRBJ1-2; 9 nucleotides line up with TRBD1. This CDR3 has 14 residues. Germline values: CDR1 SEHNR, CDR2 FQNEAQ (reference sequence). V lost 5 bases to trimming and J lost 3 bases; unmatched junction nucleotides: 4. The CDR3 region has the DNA TGTGCCAGCAGCGCCGGACAGGGGCACTATGGCTACACCTTC. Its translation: CASSAGQGHYGYTF.

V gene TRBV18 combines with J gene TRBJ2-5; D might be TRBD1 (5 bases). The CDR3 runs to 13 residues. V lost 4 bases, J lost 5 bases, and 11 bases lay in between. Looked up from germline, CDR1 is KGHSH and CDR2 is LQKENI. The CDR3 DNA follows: TGTGCCAGCTCACAAGGGGCCAAGGAGACCCAGTACTTC. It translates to CASSQGAKETQYF.

CDR3 loop: CASSVQAGGGYNEQFF. For the CDR3, the DNA is TGTGCCAGCAGTGTACAAGCGGGAGGAGGTTACAATGAGCAGTTCTTC. V gene TRBV28 combines with J gene TRBJ2-1; 9 bases fit TRBD2. Germline V gives CDR1 MDHEN, CDR2 SYDVKM. The CDR3 totals 16 residues. Germline trimming cut 5 bases from V and 4 bases from J; bases unmatched to any gene: 9. Supplemented by reference TRBV28 and TRBJ2-1, the full variable domain reads DVKVTQSSRYLVKRTGEKVFLECVQDMDHENMFWYRQDPGLGLRLIYFSYDVKMKEKGDIPEGYSVSREKKERFSLILESASTNQTSMYLCASSVQAGGGYNEQFFGPGTRLTVL.

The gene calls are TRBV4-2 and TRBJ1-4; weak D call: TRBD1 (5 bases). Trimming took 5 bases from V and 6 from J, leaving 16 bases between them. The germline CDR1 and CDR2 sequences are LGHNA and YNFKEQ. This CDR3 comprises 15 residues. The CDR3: CASSFRDSLYEKLFF. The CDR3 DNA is TGTGCCAGCAGCTTCCGCGACAGCCTATATGAAAAACTGTTTTTT.

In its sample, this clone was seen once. The CDR3 protein is CASSLVAGTYNEQFF. In DNA form, the CDR3 reads TGCGCCAGCAGCTTGGTGGCAGGGACCTACAATGAGCAGTTCTTC. The V gene is TRBV5-1, the J gene TRBJ2-1; TRBD1 might be the D (5 bases). The length of the CDR3 is 15 residues. Germline lookup yields CDR1 SGHRS and CDR2 YFSETQ. Trimming left V 0 bases short and J 2 bases short, with 9 bases between.

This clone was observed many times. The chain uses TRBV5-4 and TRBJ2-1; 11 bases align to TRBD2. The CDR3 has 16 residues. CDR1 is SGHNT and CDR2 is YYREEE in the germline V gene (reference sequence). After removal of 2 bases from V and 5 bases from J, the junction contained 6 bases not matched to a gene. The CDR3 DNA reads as TGTGCCAGCAGCTTCAATAGCGGGAGGGCCCACAATGAGCAGTTCTTC. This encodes CASSFNSGRAHNEQFF.

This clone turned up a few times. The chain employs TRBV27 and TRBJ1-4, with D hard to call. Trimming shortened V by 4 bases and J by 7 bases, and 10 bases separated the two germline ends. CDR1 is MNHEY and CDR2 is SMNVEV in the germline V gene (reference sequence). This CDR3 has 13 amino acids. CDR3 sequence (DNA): TGTGCCAGCAGTTCGGGATATCTTGAAAAACTGTTTTTT. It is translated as CASSSGYLEKLFF.

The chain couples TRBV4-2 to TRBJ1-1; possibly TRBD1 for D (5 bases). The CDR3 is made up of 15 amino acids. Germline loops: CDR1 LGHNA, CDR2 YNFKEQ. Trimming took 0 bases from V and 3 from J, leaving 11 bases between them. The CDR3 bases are TGTGCCAGCAGCCAAGATTTAGGGGTCTACACTGAAGCTTTCTTT. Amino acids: CASSQDLGVYTEAFF.

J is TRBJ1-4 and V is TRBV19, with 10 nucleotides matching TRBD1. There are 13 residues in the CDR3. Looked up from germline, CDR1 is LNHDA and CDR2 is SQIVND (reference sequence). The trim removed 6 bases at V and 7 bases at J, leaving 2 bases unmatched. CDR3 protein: CASRGTGAEKLFF. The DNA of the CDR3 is TGTGCCAGTAGGGGGACAGGGGCTGAAAAACTGTTTTTT.

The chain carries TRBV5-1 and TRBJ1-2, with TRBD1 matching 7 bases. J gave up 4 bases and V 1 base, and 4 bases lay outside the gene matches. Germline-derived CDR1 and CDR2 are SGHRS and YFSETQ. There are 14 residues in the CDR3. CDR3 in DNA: TGCGCCAGCAGCTTGCAAGGGACAGCCTATGGCTACACCTTC. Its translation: CASSLQGTAYGYTF.

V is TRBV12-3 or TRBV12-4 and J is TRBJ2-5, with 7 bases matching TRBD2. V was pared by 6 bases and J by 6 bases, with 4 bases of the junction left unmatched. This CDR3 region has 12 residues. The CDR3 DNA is TGTGCCAGCAGCCCGGGACTACAGACCCAGTACTTC. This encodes CASSPGLQTQYF.

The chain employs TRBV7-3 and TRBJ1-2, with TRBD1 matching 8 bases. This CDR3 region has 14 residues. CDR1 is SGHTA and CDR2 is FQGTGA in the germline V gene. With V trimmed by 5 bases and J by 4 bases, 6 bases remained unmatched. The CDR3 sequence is CASSAGQGAYGYTF. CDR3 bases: TGTGCCAGCAGCGCCGGACAGGGAGCCTATGGCTACACCTTC.

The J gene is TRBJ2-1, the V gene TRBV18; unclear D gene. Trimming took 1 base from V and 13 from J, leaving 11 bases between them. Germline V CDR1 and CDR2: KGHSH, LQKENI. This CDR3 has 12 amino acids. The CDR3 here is CASSPLDTFQFF. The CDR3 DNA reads TGTGCCAGCTCACCACTCGACACCTTCCAGTTCTTC.

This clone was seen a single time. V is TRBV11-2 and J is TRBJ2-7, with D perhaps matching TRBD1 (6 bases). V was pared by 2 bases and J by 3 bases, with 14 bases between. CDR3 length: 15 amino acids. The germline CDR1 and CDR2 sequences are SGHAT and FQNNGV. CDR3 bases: TGTGCCAGCAGCTTACTTCCGGGACAATACTACGAGCAGTACTTC. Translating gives CASSLLPGQYYEQYF.